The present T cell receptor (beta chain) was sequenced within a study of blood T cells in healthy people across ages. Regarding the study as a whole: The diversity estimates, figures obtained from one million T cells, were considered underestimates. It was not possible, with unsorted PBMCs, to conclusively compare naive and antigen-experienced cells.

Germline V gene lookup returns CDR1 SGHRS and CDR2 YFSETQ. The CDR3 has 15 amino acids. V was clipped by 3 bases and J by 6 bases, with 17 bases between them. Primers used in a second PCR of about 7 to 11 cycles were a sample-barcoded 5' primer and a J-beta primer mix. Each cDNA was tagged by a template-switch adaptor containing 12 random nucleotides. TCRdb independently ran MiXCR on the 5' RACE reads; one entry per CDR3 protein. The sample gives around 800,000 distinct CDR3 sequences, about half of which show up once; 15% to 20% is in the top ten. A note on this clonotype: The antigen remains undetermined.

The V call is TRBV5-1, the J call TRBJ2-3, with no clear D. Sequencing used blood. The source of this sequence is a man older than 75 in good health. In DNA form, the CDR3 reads TGCGCCAGCAGCTCGCATCGGACCCCGGGCGATACGCAGTATTTT. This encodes CASSSHRTPGDTQYF.